These 32 T cell receptor beta chains share one sample of origin, sequenced in a study of blood T cell repertoires in COVID-19. Data came from immunoSEQ multiplex PCR; TCRdb stores just in-frame clones and leaves some out. The sample lists tens of thousands of clones; 85% to 90% were seen once. Material for sequencing was peripheral blood. All receptors derive from a man aged 65-85 years with acute or convalescent COVID-19.

The chain joins TRBV6-4 to TRBJ2-5, with TRBD2 matching over 16 bases. V dropped 7 bases and J dropped 0; count of bases not matched to a gene: 11. This CDR3 comprises 19 residues. Germline V lookup: CDR1 MRHNA, CDR2 SNTAGT. CDR3 in amino acids: CASIEPGLAGGQDQETQYF. The CDR3 DNA reads TGTGCCAGCATAGAGCCGGGACTAGCGGGGGGGCAGGACCAAGAGACCCAGTACTTC.

The rearrangement joins TRBV15 to TRBJ1-2; no clear D. Between the trimmed V and J ends, which lost 1 base and 5 bases, there was a span of 11 bases. In germline, CDR1 is LNHNV, CDR2 YYDKDF (reference sequence). The CDR3 is 14 amino acids. The DNA of the CDR3 is TGTGCCACCAGCAGAGGCGGGGTTGGGTATGGCTACACCTTC. Amino acid sequence: CATSRGGVGYGYTF.

The V and J genes are TRBV7-9 and TRBJ1-2, with D hard to call. V was shortened by 4 bases and J by 6 bases, with 9 bases between the two germline ends. The CDR3 consists of 12 residues. Germline CDR1 SEHNR, CDR2 FQNEAQ (reference sequence). The CDR3 region is CASSWEEDGYTF. Here the CDR3 DNA reads TGTGCCAGCAGCTGGGAGGAGGATGGCTACACCTTC.

V usage is TRBV12-3 or TRBV12-4 and J usage is TRBJ1-1; a possible D gene is TRBD1 (5 bases). V lost 5 bases and J 4 bases, leaving 11 bases between the germline ends. The CDR3 is 13 amino acids. The CDR3: CASSLREFTEAFF. CDR3 nucleotides: TGTGCCAGCAGTCTCAGGGAATTCACTGAAGCTTTCTTT.

Here the CDR3 reads CATSDPQGNSNQPQHF. CDR3 DNA sequence: TGTGCCACCAGTGATCCCCAGGGGAATAGCAATCAGCCCCAGCATTTT. This sequence joins TRBV24-1 and TRBJ1-5; tentative D call: TRBD1 (6 bases). CDR3 length equals 16 residues. V lost 3 bases and J 0 bases, leaving 11 bases between the germline ends. CDR1 and CDR2 (germline): KGHDR, SFDVKD.

V gene TRBV5-4 combines with J gene TRBJ2-5, with 12 bases aligning to TRBD2. CDR1 is SGHNT and CDR2 is YYREEE in the germline V gene (reference sequence). The V segment lost 5 bases and the J segment 4 bases; nucleotides outside the gene matches: 9. The CDR3 is 16 amino acids. The CDR3 loop reads CASSQTSGRKGETQYF. The CDR3 coding sequence is TGTGCCAGCAGTCAGACTAGCGGGAGAAAAGGAGAGACCCAGTACTTC.

The V and J genes are TRBV5-1 and TRBJ2-5; 8 nucleotides agree with TRBD1. V lost 5 bases, J lost 4 bases, and 10 bases stayed unmatched. The CDR3 is 15 amino acids. Germline CDR1 reads SGHRS; CDR2 reads YFSETQ. CDR3 protein: CASSPVDRAGETQYF. Here the CDR3 DNA reads TGCGCCAGCAGTCCCGTGGACAGGGCAGGAGAGACCCAGTACTTC.

V is TRBV6-2 or TRBV6-3 and J is TRBJ2-3; 10 positions match TRBD2. The V gene end was trimmed by 4 bases and the J gene end by 2 bases; junction bases not matched to a gene: 9. CDR1 is MNHEY and CDR2 is SVGEGT in the germline V gene. The CDR3 extends over 17 amino acids. CDR3 amino acids: CASSFLSGGLDTDTQYF. The CDR3 DNA sequence: TGTGCCAGCAGTTTCCTTAGCGGGGGGCTCGACACAGATACGCAGTATTTT.

The chain uses TRBV4-1 and TRBJ2-5; the D is unclear. V gave up 4 bases and J gave up 2 bases, with 11 bases separating them. Germline V gene data show CDR1 as MGHRA and CDR2 as YSYEKL. The CDR3 has 14 amino acids. CDR3 nucleotide sequence: TGCGCCAGCAGCCCCGGATCGGGTCAAGAGACCCAGTACTTC. Its protein product is CASSPGSGQETQYF.

This chain connects TRBV18 to TRBJ2-1; TRBD2 agrees at 7 bases. Germline V gene sequence: CDR1 KGHSH, CDR2 LQKENI. V lost 3 bases to trimming and J lost 0 bases; unmatched junction nucleotides: 5. The CDR3 is 16 amino acids. CDR3 nucleotides: TGTGCCAGCTCACCTATTGGCGGGAGCTCCTACAATGAGCAGTTCTTC. This translates into CASSPIGGSSYNEQFF.

J is TRBJ1-2 and V is TRBV19, with a possible D match to TRBD1 (6 bases). Germline V gene lookup returns CDR1 LNHDA and CDR2 SQIVND (reference sequence). The CDR3 has 18 amino acids. V lost 7 bases and J lost 4, with 28 bases in between. The CDR3 loop is CASNRGQAKGSLRYGYTF. DNA of the CDR3: TGTGCCAGTAACCGGGGACAAGCCAAGGGGTCTTTGCGCTATGGCTACACCTTC.

This clone was counted once. The chain couples TRBV12-5 to TRBJ2-1; 8 bases align to TRBD2. This CDR3 has 19 residues. The germline CDR1 and CDR2 sequences are LGHNT and FRNRAP. Germline trimming cut 0 bases from V and 1 base from J; bases unmatched to any gene: 11. This CDR3 is CASGLVLMAGGRSYNEQFF. The CDR3 DNA reads TGTGCTAGTGGTTTGGTACTAATGGCGGGAGGAAGGTCCTACAATGAGCAGTTCTTC.

This clone was observed a single time. The chain uses TRBV10-3 and TRBJ2-7; D remains unclear. V lost 4 bases and J lost 4, with 8 bases in between. The CDR3 consists of 12 residues. Germline loops: CDR1 ENHRY, CDR2 SYGVKD. The CDR3 DNA sequence: TGTGCCATCAGTGTCGCAGGTTACGAGCAGTACTTC. Protein: CAISVAGYEQYF.

The rearrangement uses TRBV5-4 and TRBJ1-3, with D perhaps matching TRBD1 (6 bases). The CDR3 has 15 residues. Germline V CDR1 and CDR2: SGHNT, YYREEE (reference sequence). V lost 4 bases, J lost 4 bases, and 15 bases lay in between. The CDR3 is CASSINLDRGNTIYF. CDR3 DNA: TGTGCCAGCAGCATCAACCTTGACAGGGGAAACACCATATATTTT.

The V call is TRBV4-1, the J call TRBJ1-2; 10 bases align to TRBD1. The J segment lost 8 bases and the V segment lost 1 base, leaving 4 bases of the junction unmatched. CDR1 is MGHRA and CDR2 is YSYEKL in the germline V gene. This CDR3 is 14 amino acids long. DNA of the CDR3: TGCGCCAGCAGCCAAGGACAGGGGGCCGAGGGCTACACCTTC. This translates into CASSQGQGAEGYTF.

This chain joins TRBV9 and TRBJ2-2; 12 nucleotides match TRBD2. With V trimmed by 0 bases and J by 3 bases, 18 bases remained unmatched. The CDR3 extends over 22 amino acids. Germline CDR1 reads SGDLS; CDR2 reads YYNGEE. CDR3 loop: CASSVEGLAGYLRSPDTGELFF. CDR3 sequence (DNA): TGTGCCAGCAGCGTAGAGGGACTAGCGGGCTACTTAAGATCTCCGGACACCGGGGAGCTGTTTTTT.

The chain links TRBV5-4 to TRBJ2-7, with 8 positions matching TRBD2. V dropped 4 bases and J dropped 3; count of bases not matched to a gene: 9. This CDR3 comprises 15 residues. Germline lookup yields CDR1 SGHNT and CDR2 YYREEE (reference sequence). The CDR3 reads CASSRGLAGIYEQYF. The DNA of the CDR3 is TGTGCCAGCAGCCGAGGACTAGCCGGAATCTACGAGCAGTACTTC. Filled out from reference TRBV5-4 and TRBJ2-7, the complete variable domain reads ETGVTQSPTHLIKTRGQQVTLRCSSQSGHNTVSWYQQALGQGPQFIFQYYREEENGRGNFPPRFSGLQFPNYSSELNVNALELDDSALYLCASSRGLAGIYEQYFGPGTRLTVT.

This clone was seen more than once but under ten times. This chain joins TRBV5-5 and TRBJ2-6; a weak D match, TRBD1 (5 bases). The CDR3 is 18 residues long. The germline gives CDR1 SGHKS, CDR2 YYEKEE (reference sequence). V was pared by 4 bases and J by 0 bases, with 17 bases between. CDR3 in amino acids: CASSPALRALSGANVLTF. The DNA of the CDR3 is TGTGCCAGCAGCCCGGCCCTCAGGGCCCTCTCTGGGGCCAACGTCCTGACTTTC.

The rearrangement links TRBV4-3 to TRBJ2-7, with 7 bases lining up with TRBD1. With 3 bases clipped from V and 3 bases from J, the junction kept 5 bases outside the gene matches. Germline lookup yields CDR1 LGHNA and CDR2 YSLEER. The CDR3 has 14 residues. CDR3 loop: CASSHTTGNYEQYF. Here the CDR3 DNA reads TGCGCCAGCAGCCACACGACAGGGAACTACGAGCAGTACTTC.

The V and J genes are TRBV24-1 and TRBJ2-5; TRBD1 aligns across 8 bases. Germline lookup yields CDR1 KGHDR and CDR2 SFDVKD. Trimming cost V 4 bases and J 2 bases; bases outside gene matches: 8. This CDR3 is 16 amino acids long. As DNA, the CDR3 is TGTGCCACCAGTGACCCGACAGGGGAGGTACAAGAGACCCAGTACTTC. Encoded protein: CATSDPTGEVQETQYF.

The chain joins TRBV9 to TRBJ1-5, with 8 bases matching TRBD1. The CDR3 contains 14 residues. J was trimmed by 6 bases and V by 3 bases; bases with no gene match: 5. Germline V gene sequence: CDR1 SGDLS, CDR2 YYNGEE. CDR3 in DNA: TGTGCCAGCAGCGCAGGACAGGGCGGTCAGCCCCAGCATTTT. As protein: CASSAGQGGQPQHF.

The chain employs TRBV6-6 and TRBJ1-1; 7 nucleotides align to TRBD1. CDR3 length equals 15 residues. The germline CDR1 and CDR2 sequences are MNHNY and SVGAGI (reference sequence). The junction had 4 bases not matched to a gene; V was cut back by 2 bases and J by 1 base. The CDR3 region is CASSYLQGTNTEAFF. The CDR3 region has the DNA TGTGCCAGCAGTTACCTACAGGGGACGAACACTGAAGCTTTCTTT.

V and J are TRBV18 and TRBJ2-7; 10 bases are shared with TRBD1. The CDR3 length is 15 residues. J lost 4 bases, V lost 3 bases, and 6 bases had no gene match. CDR1 and CDR2 (germline): KGHSH, LQKENI. Here the CDR3 reads CASSPAGTGVYEQYV. The CDR3 DNA follows: TGTGCCAGCTCACCGGCCGGGACAGGGGTTTACGAGCAGTACGTC.

The rearrangement joins TRBV5-1 to TRBJ2-1, with 10 bases that match TRBD2. The CDR3 covers 15 residues. V shed 5 bases, J shed 4 bases, and the junction held 6 bases outside the gene matches. The germline gives CDR1 SGHRS, CDR2 YFSETQ. The CDR3: CASRLGLAEYNEQFF. In nucleotides, the CDR3 is TGCGCCAGCAGACTAGGACTAGCGGAATACAATGAGCAGTTCTTC.

This clone was counted a few times. V usage is TRBV5-1 and J usage is TRBJ1-1, with 8 bases identical to TRBD1. This CDR3 is built from 13 residues. Germline trimming cut 4 bases from V and 4 bases from J; bases unmatched to any gene: 3. Germline lookup yields CDR1 SGHRS and CDR2 YFSETQ. CDR3 residues: CASSRTGSTEAFF. CDR3 nucleotide sequence: TGCGCCAGCAGCCGGACAGGGAGCACTGAAGCTTTCTTT.

This clone has only one observation. The J gene is TRBJ1-6, the V gene TRBV4-3; D call uncertain. The CDR3 totals 18 residues. Germline lookup yields CDR1 LGHNA and CDR2 YSLEER. Trimming shortened V by 0 bases and J by 0 bases, and 12 bases separated the two germline ends. CDR3 coding DNA: TGCGCCAGCAGCCAAGATTGGGGAGGTCCCTCCTATAATTCACCCCTCCACTTT. This translates into CASSQDWGGPSYNSPLHF.

The rearrangement links TRBV11-2 to TRBJ2-7; 12 bases line up with TRBD2. The CDR3 consists of 15 residues. The junction had 3 bases not matched to a gene; V was cut back by 2 bases and J by 4 bases. Per germline, CDR1 SGHAT and CDR2 FQNNGV. This chain's CDR3 is CASSLRTSGNYEQYF. The CDR3 region has the DNA TGTGCCAGCAGCTTAAGGACTAGCGGGAATTACGAGCAGTACTTC.

V is TRBV5-4 and J is TRBJ2-5, with D possibly TRBD1 on 6 matching bases. The ends were cut back, 5 bases at V and 3 bases at J, with 20 bases in the middle. Germline-derived CDR1 and CDR2 are SGHNT and YYREEE (reference sequence). This CDR3 is 16 amino acids long. In DNA form, the CDR3 reads TGTGCCAGCAGTACTGCGAGAGGGGGACAAAAAGAGACCCAGTACTTC. Protein sequence: CASSTARGGQKETQYF.

The rearrangement uses TRBV5-1 and TRBJ1-2; a weak D match, TRBD1 (6 bases). V was shortened by 0 bases and J by 4 bases, with 13 bases between the two germline ends. There are 15 residues in the CDR3. Germline V CDR1 and CDR2: SGHRS, YFSETQ. The CDR3 nucleotides are TGCGCCAGCAGCTTGGAACAAGGGACATCCTATGGCTACACCTTC. As protein: CASSLEQGTSYGYTF.

The chain couples TRBV15 to TRBJ1-6; no reliable D call. Deletions cut 8 bases from V and 4 bases from J, with 18 bases between. The CDR3 has 16 amino acids. From germline, CDR1 is LNHNV and CDR2 YYDKDF (reference sequence). The CDR3 DNA is TGTGCCACCCAAGAGGAACATTTAACATATAATTCACCCCTCCACTTT. Its protein product is CATQEEHLTYNSPLHF.

This chain links TRBV28 with TRBJ1-2, with 7 bases matching TRBD1. The V segment lost 2 bases and the J segment 7 bases; nucleotides outside the gene matches: 4. The CDR3 extends over 13 amino acids. Germline lookup yields CDR1 MDHEN and CDR2 SYDVKM. CDR3 loop: CASSLNRQGGYTF. The CDR3 nucleotides are TGTGCCAGCAGTTTAAATCGACAGGGTGGCTACACCTTC.

V is TRBV7-2 and J is TRBJ1-6; D ambiguous. Germline assignment: CDR1 SGHTA and CDR2 FQGNSA. This CDR3 region has 14 residues. The V gene lost 1 base and the J gene lost 10 bases, with 11 bases spanning the gap. In DNA form, the CDR3 reads TGTGCCAGCAGCTTAGGAGGGCGTATGTCACCCCTCCACTTT. Translating gives CASSLGGRMSPLHF.